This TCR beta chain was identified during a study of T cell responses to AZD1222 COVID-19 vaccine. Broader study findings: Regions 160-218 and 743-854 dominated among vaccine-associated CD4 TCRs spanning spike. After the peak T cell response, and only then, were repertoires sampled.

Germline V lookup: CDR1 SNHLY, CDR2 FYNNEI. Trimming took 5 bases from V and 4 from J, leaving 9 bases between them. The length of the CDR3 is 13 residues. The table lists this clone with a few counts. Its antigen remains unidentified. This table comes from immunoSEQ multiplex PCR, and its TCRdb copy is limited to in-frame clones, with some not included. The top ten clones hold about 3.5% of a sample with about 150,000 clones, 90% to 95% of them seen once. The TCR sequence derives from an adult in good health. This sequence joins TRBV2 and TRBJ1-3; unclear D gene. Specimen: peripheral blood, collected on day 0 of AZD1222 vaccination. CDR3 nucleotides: TGTGCCAGCAGTCAGACATTCGGAAACACCATATATTTT. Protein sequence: CASSQTFGNTIYF.